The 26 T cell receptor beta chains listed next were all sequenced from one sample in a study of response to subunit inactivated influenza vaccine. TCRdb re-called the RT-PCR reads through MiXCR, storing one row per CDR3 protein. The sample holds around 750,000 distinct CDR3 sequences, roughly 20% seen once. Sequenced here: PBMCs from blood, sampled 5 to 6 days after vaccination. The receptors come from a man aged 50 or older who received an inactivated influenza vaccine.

This CDR3 is CASRQAGGPGELFF. The CDR3 DNA reads TGTGCCAGCAGACAAGCGGGGGGGCCCGGGGAGCTGTTTTTT. The chain joins TRBV12-3 or TRBV12-4 to TRBJ2-2; TRBD2 matches 10 bases. CDR3 length: 14 amino acids. The V and J ends lost 6 bases and 6 bases, in that order; junction bases with no gene match: 4.

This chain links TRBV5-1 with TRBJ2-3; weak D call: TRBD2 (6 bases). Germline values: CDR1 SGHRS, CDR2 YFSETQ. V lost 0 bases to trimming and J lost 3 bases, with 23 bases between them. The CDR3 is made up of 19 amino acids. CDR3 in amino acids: CASSLGSGGRPGRTDTQYF. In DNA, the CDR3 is TGCGCCAGCAGCTTGGGAAGCGGAGGCCGGCCTGGGAGGACAGATACGCAGTATTTT.

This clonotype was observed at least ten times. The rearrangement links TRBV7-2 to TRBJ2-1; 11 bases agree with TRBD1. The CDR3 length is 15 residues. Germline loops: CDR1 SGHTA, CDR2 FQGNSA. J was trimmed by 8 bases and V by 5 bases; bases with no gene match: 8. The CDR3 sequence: CASSRRTGGGDEQFF. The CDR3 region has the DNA TGTGCCAGCAGCAGAAGGACAGGGGGCGGCGATGAGCAGTTCTTC.

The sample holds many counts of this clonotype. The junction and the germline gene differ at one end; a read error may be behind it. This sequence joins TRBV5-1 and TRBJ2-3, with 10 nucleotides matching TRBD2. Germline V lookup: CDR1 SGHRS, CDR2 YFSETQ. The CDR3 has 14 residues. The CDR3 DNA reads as TGTGCCAGCAGTTTGGGGACTAGCGCCGATACGCAGTATTTT. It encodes CASSLGTSADTQYF.

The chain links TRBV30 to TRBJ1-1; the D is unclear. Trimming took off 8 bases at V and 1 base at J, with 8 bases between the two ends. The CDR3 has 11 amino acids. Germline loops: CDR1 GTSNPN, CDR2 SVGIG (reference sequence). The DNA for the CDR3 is TGTGCCGGAAGAAAGAACACTGAAGCTTTCTTT. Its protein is CAGRKNTEAFF.

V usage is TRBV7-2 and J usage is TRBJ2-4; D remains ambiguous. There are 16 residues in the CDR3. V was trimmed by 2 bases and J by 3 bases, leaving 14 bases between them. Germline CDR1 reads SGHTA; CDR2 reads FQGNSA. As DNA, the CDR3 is TGTGCCAGCAGCTTATACGGCCCGCTCGGCAAAAACATTCAGTACTTC. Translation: CASSLYGPLGKNIQYF.

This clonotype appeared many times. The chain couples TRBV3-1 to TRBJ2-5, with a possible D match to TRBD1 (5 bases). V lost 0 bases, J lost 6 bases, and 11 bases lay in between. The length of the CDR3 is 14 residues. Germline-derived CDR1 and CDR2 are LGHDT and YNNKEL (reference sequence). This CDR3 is CASSQDTGRQTQYF. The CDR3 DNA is TGTGCCAGCAGCCAAGATACAGGACGGCAGACCCAGTACTTC.

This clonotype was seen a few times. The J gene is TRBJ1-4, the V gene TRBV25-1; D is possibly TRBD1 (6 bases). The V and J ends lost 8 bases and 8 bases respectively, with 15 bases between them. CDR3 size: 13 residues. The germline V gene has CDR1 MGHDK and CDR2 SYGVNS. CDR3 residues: CASGGPVGEKLFF. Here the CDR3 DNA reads TGTGCCAGCGGGGGGCCCGTCGGCGAAAAACTGTTTTTT. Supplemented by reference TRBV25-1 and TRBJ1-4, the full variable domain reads EADIYQTPRYLVIGTGKKITLECSQTMGHDKMYWYQQDPGMELHLIHYSYGVNSTEKGDLSSESTVSRIRTEHFPLTLESARPSHTSQYLCASGGPVGEKLFFGSGTQLSVL.

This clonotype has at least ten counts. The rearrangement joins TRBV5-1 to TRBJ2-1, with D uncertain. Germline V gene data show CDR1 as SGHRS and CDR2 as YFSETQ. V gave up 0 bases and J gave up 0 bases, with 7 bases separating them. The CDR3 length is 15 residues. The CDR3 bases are TGCGCCAGCAGCTTGGCGGCTAGCTCCTACAATGAGCAGTTCTTC. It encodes CASSLAASSYNEQFF. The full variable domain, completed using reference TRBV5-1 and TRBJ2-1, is KAGVTQTPRYLIKTRGQQVTLSCSPISGHRSVSWYQQTPGQGLQFLFEYFSETQRNKGNFPGRFSGRQFSNSRSEMNVSTLELGDSALYLCASSLAASSYNEQFFGPGTRLTVL.

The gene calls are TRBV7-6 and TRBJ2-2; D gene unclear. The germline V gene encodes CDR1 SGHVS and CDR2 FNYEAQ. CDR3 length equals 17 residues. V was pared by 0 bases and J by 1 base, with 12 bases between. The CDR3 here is CASSLAWAGVNTGELFF. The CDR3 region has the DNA TGTGCCAGCAGCTTAGCGTGGGCTGGCGTGAACACCGGGGAGCTGTTTTTT.

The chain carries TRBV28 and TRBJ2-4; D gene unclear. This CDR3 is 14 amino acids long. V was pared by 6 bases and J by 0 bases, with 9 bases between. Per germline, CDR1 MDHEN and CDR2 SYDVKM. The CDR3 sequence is CASSPPIAKNIQYF. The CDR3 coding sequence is TGTGCCAGCAGCCCTCCTATAGCCAAAAACATTCAGTACTTC.

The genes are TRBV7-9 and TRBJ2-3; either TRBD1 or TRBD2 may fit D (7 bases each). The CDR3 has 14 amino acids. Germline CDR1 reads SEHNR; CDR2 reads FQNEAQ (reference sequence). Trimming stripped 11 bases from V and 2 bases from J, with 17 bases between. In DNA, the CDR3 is TGTGCCCAGGGGGGGCAGGGCCACACAGATACGCAGTATTTT. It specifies CAQGGQGHTDTQYF.

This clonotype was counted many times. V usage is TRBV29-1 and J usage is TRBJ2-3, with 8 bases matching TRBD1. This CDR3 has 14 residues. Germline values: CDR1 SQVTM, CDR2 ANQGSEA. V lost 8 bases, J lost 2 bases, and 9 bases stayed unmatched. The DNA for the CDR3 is TGCAGCTCCCGACCGACAGGGGTCACAGATACGCAGTATTTT. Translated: CSSRPTGVTDTQYF.

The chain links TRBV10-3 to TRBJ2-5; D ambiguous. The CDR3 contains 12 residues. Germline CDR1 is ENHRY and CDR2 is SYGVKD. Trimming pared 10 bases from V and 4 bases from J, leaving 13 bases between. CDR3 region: CATGIGVETQYF. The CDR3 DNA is TGTGCCACCGGCATTGGGGTAGAGACCCAGTACTTC.

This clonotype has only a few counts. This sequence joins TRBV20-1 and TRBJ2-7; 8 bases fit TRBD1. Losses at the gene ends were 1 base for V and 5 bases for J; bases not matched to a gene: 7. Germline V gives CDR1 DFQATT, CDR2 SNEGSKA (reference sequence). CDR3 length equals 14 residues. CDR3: CSARGTQGGNEQYF. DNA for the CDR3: TGCAGTGCTAGAGGCACACAGGGGGGCAACGAGCAGTACTTC.

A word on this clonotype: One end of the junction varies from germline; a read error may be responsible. The CDR3 loop is CATSFVPQPLGEQFF. Here the CDR3 DNA reads TGTGCCACCAGCTTTGTCCCTCAACCTCTGGGTGAGCAGTTCTTC. The chain couples TRBV7-9 to TRBJ2-1; D call uncertain. CDR3 length equals 15 residues. Germline lookup yields CDR1 SEHNR and CDR2 FQNEAQ (reference sequence).

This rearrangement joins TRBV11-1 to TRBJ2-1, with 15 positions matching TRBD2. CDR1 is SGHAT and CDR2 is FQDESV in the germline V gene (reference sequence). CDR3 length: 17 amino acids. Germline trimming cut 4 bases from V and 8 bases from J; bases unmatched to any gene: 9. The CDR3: CASSSRTSGRAPDEQFF. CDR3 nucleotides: TGTGCCAGCAGCTCCAGGACTAGCGGGAGGGCCCCCGATGAGCAGTTCTTC.

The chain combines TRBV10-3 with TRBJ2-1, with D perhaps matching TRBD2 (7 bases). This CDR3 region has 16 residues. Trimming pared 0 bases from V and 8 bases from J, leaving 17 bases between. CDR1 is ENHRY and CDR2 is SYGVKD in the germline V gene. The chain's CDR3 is CAISESSGGRGHEQFF. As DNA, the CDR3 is TGTGCCATCAGTGAGTCGTCGGGGGGCCGGGGTCATGAGCAGTTCTTC.

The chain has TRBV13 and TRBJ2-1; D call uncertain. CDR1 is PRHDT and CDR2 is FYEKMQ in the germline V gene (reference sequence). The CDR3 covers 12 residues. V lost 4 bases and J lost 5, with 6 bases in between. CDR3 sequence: CASSYKNNEQFF. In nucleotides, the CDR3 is TGTGCCAGCAGCTACAAGAACAATGAGCAGTTCTTC.

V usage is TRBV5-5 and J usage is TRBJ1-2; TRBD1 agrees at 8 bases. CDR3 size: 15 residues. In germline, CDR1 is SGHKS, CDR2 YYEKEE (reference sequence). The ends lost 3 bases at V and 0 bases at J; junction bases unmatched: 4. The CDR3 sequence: CASSWRDRPNYGYTF. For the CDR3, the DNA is TGTGCCAGCAGCTGGAGGGACAGGCCTAACTATGGCTACACCTTC.

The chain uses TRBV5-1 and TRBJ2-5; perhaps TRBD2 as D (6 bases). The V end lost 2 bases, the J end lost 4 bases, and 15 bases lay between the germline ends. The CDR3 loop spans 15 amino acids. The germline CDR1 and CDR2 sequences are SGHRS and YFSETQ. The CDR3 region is CASSFRAGSRETQYF. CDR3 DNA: TGCGCCAGCAGCTTTCGTGCCGGGAGCCGAGAGACCCAGTACTTC. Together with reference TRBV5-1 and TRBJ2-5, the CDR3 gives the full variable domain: KAGVTQTPRYLIKTRGQQVTLSCSPISGHRSVSWYQQTPGQGLQFLFEYFSETQRNKGNFPGRFSGRQFSNSRSEMNVSTLELGDSALYLCASSFRAGSRETQYFGPGTRLLVL.

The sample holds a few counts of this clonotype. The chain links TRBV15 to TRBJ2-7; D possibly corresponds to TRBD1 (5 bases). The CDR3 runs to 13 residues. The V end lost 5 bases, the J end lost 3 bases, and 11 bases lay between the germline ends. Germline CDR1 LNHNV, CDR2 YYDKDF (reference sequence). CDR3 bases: TGTGCCACCAGCCTTCCAGGGTACTACGAGCAGTACTTC. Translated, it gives CATSLPGYYEQYF.

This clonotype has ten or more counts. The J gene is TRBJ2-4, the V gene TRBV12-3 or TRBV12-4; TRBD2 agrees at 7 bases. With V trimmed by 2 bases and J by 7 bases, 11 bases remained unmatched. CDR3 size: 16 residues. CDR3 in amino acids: CASSLQGAGRVNIQYF. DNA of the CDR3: TGTGCCAGCAGTTTACAGGGAGCGGGACGGGTGAACATTCAGTACTTC.

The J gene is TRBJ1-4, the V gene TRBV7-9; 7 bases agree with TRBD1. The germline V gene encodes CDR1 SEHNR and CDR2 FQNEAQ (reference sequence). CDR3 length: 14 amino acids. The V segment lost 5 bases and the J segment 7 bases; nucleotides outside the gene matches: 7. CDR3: CASSRGTVGEKLFF. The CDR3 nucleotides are TGTGCCAGCAGCCGTGGGACAGTAGGTGAAAAACTGTTTTTT.

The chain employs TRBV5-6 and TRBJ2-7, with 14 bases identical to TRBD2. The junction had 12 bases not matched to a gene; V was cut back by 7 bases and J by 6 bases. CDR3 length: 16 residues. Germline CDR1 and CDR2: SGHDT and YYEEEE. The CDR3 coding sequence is TGTGCCAGCCGGGGACTAGCGGGAGTCGGGGGGAGCGAGCAGTACTTC. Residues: CASRGLAGVGGSEQYF. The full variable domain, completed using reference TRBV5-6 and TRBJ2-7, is DAGVTQSPTHLIKTRGQQVTLRCSPKSGHDTVSWYQQALGQGPQFIFQYYEEEERQRGNFPDRFSGHQFPNYSSELNVNALLLGDSALYLCASRGLAGVGGSEQYFGPGTRLTVT.

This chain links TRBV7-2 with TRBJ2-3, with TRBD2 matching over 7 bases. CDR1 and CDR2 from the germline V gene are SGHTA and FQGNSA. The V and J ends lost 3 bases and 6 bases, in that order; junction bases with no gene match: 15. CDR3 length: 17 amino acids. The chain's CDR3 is CASSFYPGGGGRDTQYF. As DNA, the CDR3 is TGTGCCAGCAGCTTCTACCCGGGCGGGGGAGGTAGGGATACGCAGTATTTT.